A single sample gave rise to the 22 T cell receptor beta chains below, sequenced in a study of Graves' ophthalmopathy and Graves' hyperthyroidism. The authors amplified TCR beta CDR3 regions from RNA transcripts. HTBI-primed RT-PCR formed the first round, and a multiplex PCR formed the second. TCRdb re-called the multiplex PCR reads through MiXCR, storing one row per CDR3 protein. Counted here are about 400,000 distinct CDR3 sequences, 15% to 19% occurring once; the ten biggest clones make up roughly 7%. Sequencing was done on a sample of peripheral blood. The receptors were gathered from a woman younger than 30 with stable Graves' hyperthyroidism.

This sequence joins TRBV12-3 or TRBV12-4 and TRBJ1-5, with 7 positions matching TRBD1. The CDR3 length is 15 residues. V shed 6 bases, J shed 12 bases, and the junction held 17 bases outside the gene matches. The CDR3 DNA reads as TGTGCCAGCAGCCCGACAGGGCCTTCGTTGAGCGACCAGCATTTT. This sequence encodes CASSPTGPSLSDQHF.

In its sample, this clonotype was seen many times. The chain employs TRBV7-8 and TRBJ2-2; D unclear. In germline, CDR1 is SGHVS, CDR2 FQNEAQ. This CDR3 is 13 amino acids long. V lost 2 bases and J lost 6, with 7 bases in between. This CDR3 is CASSLMGSGELFF. DNA for the CDR3: TGTGCCAGCAGCTTAATGGGGTCCGGGGAGCTGTTTTTT.

The rearrangement uses TRBV12-3 or TRBV12-4 and TRBJ1-2, with 9 nucleotides matching TRBD1. This CDR3 has 15 amino acids. V was clipped by 6 bases and J by 3 bases; unmatched bases: 8. In nucleotides, the CDR3 is TGTGCCAGCAGACCCGGACAGGGGTCGGACTATGGCTACACCTTC. Protein: CASRPGQGSDYGYTF.

This clonotype was detected ten times or more. Here the CDR3 reads CASRQTGQQETQYF. In DNA, the CDR3 is TGTGCCAGCAGGCAGACAGGGCAGCAAGAGACCCAGTACTTC. The V and J genes are TRBV6-1 and TRBJ2-5; 7 bases fit TRBD1. The germline V gene has CDR1 MNHNS and CDR2 SASEGT. There are 14 residues in the CDR3. The V segment lost 6 bases and the J segment 2 bases; nucleotides outside the gene matches: 6.

At least ten counts were recorded for this clonotype. The chain carries TRBV2 and TRBJ1-2; TRBD1 might be the D (6 bases). Between the trimmed V and J ends, which lost 6 bases and 2 bases, there was a span of 10 bases. This CDR3 comprises 13 residues. Germline lookup yields CDR1 SNHLY and CDR2 FYNNEI. CDR3 loop: CASSTTGNYGYTF. DNA of the CDR3: TGTGCCAGCAGCACTACAGGGAACTATGGCTACACCTTC.

The rearrangement joins TRBV7-2 to TRBJ2-7; weak D call: TRBD2 (5 bases). The CDR3 contains 14 residues. Trimming cost V 5 bases and J 5 bases, with 16 bases left between them. CDR1 is SGHTA, CDR2 FQGNSA, per germline. The CDR3 here is CASSPPLVSDEQYF. The CDR3 DNA is TGTGCCAGCAGCCCACCACTAGTGTCGGACGAGCAGTACTTC.

This clonotype showed up many times. The V and J genes are TRBV5-1 and TRBJ1-2; D remains ambiguous. Germline V gene data show CDR1 as SGHRS and CDR2 as YFSETQ. V was trimmed by 4 bases and J by 4 bases, leaving 17 bases between them. The CDR3 has 15 amino acids. In DNA form, the CDR3 reads TGCGCCAGCAGCGGTTCATCCGGTGTGAGCTATGGCTACACCTTC. Protein sequence: CASSGSSGVSYGYTF.

DNA of the CDR3: TGTGCCAGCAGCCGCAGACAGGACCAAGAGACCCAGTACTTC. Encoded protein: CASSRRQDQETQYF. J is TRBJ2-5 and V is TRBV11-3, with D perhaps TRBD1 (6 bases). Germline V CDR1 and CDR2: SGHNT, YENEEA. The CDR3 is made up of 14 amino acids. Trimming shortened V by 5 bases and J by 0 bases, and 10 bases separated the two germline ends.

This clonotype has only a few counts. The chain uses TRBV7-2 and TRBJ1-6, with D tentatively TRBD1 (6 bases). Trimming pared 6 bases from V and 2 bases from J, leaving 14 bases between. CDR3 length: 16 amino acids. The germline CDR1 and CDR2 sequences are SGHTA and FQGNSA. The CDR3 region has the DNA TGTGCCAGCAGATTCACAGGGCTTACCTATAATTCACCCCTCCACTTT. It is translated as CASRFTGLTYNSPLHF.

This clonotype was found many times. DNA of the CDR3: TGTGCCAGCAGTGGACAGGGTTTCGACGAGCAGTACTTC. Its protein product is CASSGQGFDEQYF. J is TRBJ2-7 and V is TRBV2; 7 nucleotides match TRBD1. Germline V gene data show CDR1 as SNHLY and CDR2 as FYNNEI. Trimming removed 4 bases from V and 5 bases from J; junction bases left unmatched: 5. The CDR3 runs 13 residues.

This clonotype has only a few counts. The rearrangement links TRBV6-1 to TRBJ2-2, with D unresolved. V lost 8 bases, J lost 5 bases, and 9 bases lay in between. The CDR3 loop spans 12 amino acids. The germline V gene encodes CDR1 MNHNS and CDR2 SASEGT. The CDR3 sequence is CASYGGTGELFF. CDR3 DNA: TGTGCCAGCTACGGTGGAACCGGGGAGCTGTTTTTT.

This clonotype was seen a handful of times. This chain connects TRBV29-1 to TRBJ2-7, with unresolved D. Trimming removed 4 bases at V and 3 bases at J, with 10 bases between. This CDR3 comprises 12 residues. The germline gives CDR1 SQVTM, CDR2 ANQGSEA. CDR3 nucleotide sequence: TGCAGCGTTGCAGTAGTCAACTACGAGCAGTACTTC. It is translated as CSVAVVNYEQYF.

This clonotype was recorded at least ten times. This sequence joins TRBV5-1 and TRBJ1-1; no definite D call. Germline V lookup: CDR1 SGHRS, CDR2 YFSETQ. This CDR3 contains 12 residues. Deletions cut 7 bases from V and 2 bases from J, with 9 bases between. The CDR3 is CASGMKNTEAFF. In nucleotides, the CDR3 is TGCGCCAGCGGAATGAAAAACACTGAAGCTTTCTTT.

This clonotype was found many times. The chain links TRBV28 to TRBJ1-2; D gene ambiguous. The V end was cut by 5 bases, the J end by 5 bases, with 12 bases between. CDR3 length: 13 residues. The V gene's germline CDR1 is MDHEN and CDR2 SYDVKM. CDR3 DNA sequence: TGTGCCAGCAGTGCAACAGCGGGGTATGGCTACACCTTC. Encoded protein: CASSATAGYGYTF.

This clonotype was counted at least ten times. The V gene is TRBV10-3, the J gene TRBJ1-2, with 8 nucleotides matching TRBD1. V lost 6 bases, J lost 0 bases, and 6 bases stayed unmatched. The CDR3 length is 15 residues. CDR1 is ENHRY, CDR2 SYGVKD, per germline. The CDR3 DNA is TGTGCCATCAGCCCCGGGACAGGAGCTAACTATGGCTACACCTTC. Its protein product is CAISPGTGANYGYTF.

This clonotype was detected ten times or more. This chain links TRBV19 with TRBJ1-3; D is perhaps TRBD1 (6 bases). Germline V gives CDR1 LNHDA, CDR2 SQIVND (reference sequence). V shed 5 bases and J shed 2 bases, with 16 bases lying between them. The CDR3 runs to 16 residues. The DNA of the CDR3 is TGTGCCAGTAGTCTCACAGGGTCAGGGACTGGAAACACCATATATTTT. It codes for CASSLTGSGTGNTIYF. The variable domain in full, completed from reference TRBV19 and TRBJ1-3, reads DGGITQSPKYLFRKEGQNVTLSCEQNLNHDAMYWYRQDPGQGLRLIYYSQIVNDFQKGDIAEGYSVSREKKESFPLTVTSAQKNPTAFYLCASSLTGSGTGNTIYFGEGSWLTVV.

Only a few counts were recorded for this clonotype. This chain joins TRBV7-2 and TRBJ1-1; D remains ambiguous. The CDR3 is 14 residues long. V lost 2 bases and J 4 bases, leaving 11 bases between the germline ends. Germline CDR1 reads SGHTA; CDR2 reads FQGNSA. CDR3: CASSLFRSGTEAFF. Here the CDR3 DNA reads TGTGCCAGCAGCTTATTCAGGTCGGGCACTGAAGCTTTCTTT.

This clonotype appeared many times. The V and J genes are TRBV15 and TRBJ2-5; D perhaps matches TRBD2 (5 bases). The CDR3 is 14 residues long. V was shortened by 5 bases and J by 0 bases, with 10 bases between the two germline ends. The germline gives CDR1 LNHNV, CDR2 YYDKDF (reference sequence). The CDR3 loop is CATSVSGNQETQYF. CDR3 sequence (DNA): TGTGCCACCAGCGTCTCGGGGAACCAAGAGACCCAGTACTTC.

This clonotype was counted ten times or more. The chain recombines TRBV27 with TRBJ1-1; no clear D. V was trimmed by 6 bases and J by 0 bases, leaving 8 bases between them. Germline V gene data show CDR1 as MNHEY and CDR2 as SMNVEV (reference sequence). This CDR3 is 13 amino acids long. In nucleotides, the CDR3 is TGTGCCAGCAGACTCGGGATGAACACTGAAGCTTTCTTT. This sequence encodes CASRLGMNTEAFF.

Ten or more counts support this clonotype. The chain employs TRBV20-1 and TRBJ1-5; D gene unclear. CDR3 size: 12 residues. Germline assignment: CDR1 DFQATT and CDR2 SNEGSKA (reference sequence). Deletions cut 6 bases from V and 6 bases from J, with 12 bases between. The chain's CDR3 is CSATRRGQPQHF. The CDR3 region has the DNA TGCAGTGCAACCCGACGTGGTCAGCCCCAGCATTTT.

This clonotype was counted at least ten times. J is TRBJ2-7 and V is TRBV2; D unclear. The CDR3 runs 12 residues. Trimming removed 6 bases from V and 3 bases from J, with 9 bases in between. Looked up from germline, CDR1 is SNHLY and CDR2 is FYNNEI. CDR3 sequence: CASSGSLYEQYF. As DNA, the CDR3 is TGTGCCAGCAGCGGGTCTCTCTACGAGCAGTACTTC.

This clonotype was seen many times. Relative to the germline gene, one junction end is altered; a read error may explain this. The chain recombines TRBV10-3 with TRBJ2-2, with D perhaps given as TRBD1 or TRBD2 (5 bases each). The CDR3 contains 16 residues. The germline V gene has CDR1 ENHRY and CDR2 SYGVKD. The DNA of the CDR3 is TGTGCCATCAGTGAGTCCCAGACAGCGAACACCGGGGAACTGTTTTTT. Protein product: CAISESQTANTGELFF.